The 18 T cell receptor beta chains presented below share a single source sample, sequenced in a study of T cell repertoires in cytomegalovirus infection. TCRdb used MiXCR to reprocess the reads, holding one entry per CDR3 protein. Of approximately 730,000 distinct CDR3 sequences in the sample, under 35% are singletons; the top ten hold around 14%. No cognate antigen is known for these TCRs. The material was cultured CD8+ T cells from PBMCs, obtained from culture after CMV antigen stimulation. The receptors were sampled from a human donor in good health (CMV status not recorded). Some clones in this sample may be carry-over from other donors' samples.

This clonotype has just a few counts. The chain is built from TRBV6-2 or TRBV6-3 and TRBJ2-3; 10 bases line up with TRBD1. Germline V CDR1 and CDR2: MNHEY, SVGEGT. V was clipped by 4 bases and J by 0 bases; unmatched bases: 10. The CDR3 extends over 18 amino acids. The CDR3 DNA is TGTGCCAGCAGTTCCGGGACAGGGGTTAGGGGAAGCACAGATACGCAGTATTTT. Encoded protein: CASSSGTGVRGSTDTQYF.

DNA of the CDR3: TGTGCCAGCAGTTACCGGGCGGGGCCAGAGACCCAGTACTTC. It translates to CASSYRAGPETQYF. This chain links TRBV6-6 with TRBJ2-5, with D possibly being TRBD2 (6 bases). V was shortened by 2 bases and J by 4 bases, with 11 bases between the two germline ends. The CDR3 is made up of 14 amino acids. Germline V lookup: CDR1 MNHNY, CDR2 SVGAGI (reference sequence).

This clonotype was seen repeatedly, ten times or more. This sequence joins TRBV7-2 and TRBJ2-2; TRBD1 is a possible D gene (6 bases). This CDR3 is 13 amino acids long. Germline CDR1 is SGHTA and CDR2 is FQGNSA. V was cut by 7 bases and J by 4 bases, with 10 bases left in between. CDR3 sequence (DNA): TGTGCCAGCACCGGGACATTCACCGGGGAGCTGTTTTTT. Translated, it gives CASTGTFTGELFF.

The rearrangement uses TRBV12-3 or TRBV12-4 and TRBJ2-7, with 8 bases matching TRBD2. The ends lost 6 bases at V and 7 bases at J; junction bases unmatched: 5. The CDR3 has 12 residues. This chain's CDR3 is CASRGLAWEQYF. The DNA for the CDR3 is TGTGCCAGCAGAGGACTAGCTTGGGAGCAGTACTTC.

This clonotype was seen once. This chain uses TRBV6-1 with TRBJ2-2; possible D gene TRBD1, 6 bases. Germline assignment: CDR1 MNHNS and CDR2 SASEGT. This CDR3 is built from 15 residues. Trimming removed 2 bases from V and 4 bases from J, with 11 bases in between. The CDR3 nucleotides are TGTGCCAGCAGTGAACAGGGGTTGGGCACCGGGGAGCTGTTTTTT. It encodes CASSEQGLGTGELFF.

This sequence joins TRBV6-5 and TRBJ2-1; possible D gene TRBD1, 5 bases. Germline CDR1 and CDR2: MNHEY and SVGAGI. The V and J ends lost 0 bases and 3 bases respectively, with 18 bases between them. This CDR3 has 18 amino acids. This CDR3 reads CASSYSVLYTDSYNEQFF. CDR3 sequence (DNA): TGTGCCAGCAGTTACTCAGTTCTGTACACCGACAGCTACAATGAGCAGTTCTTC.

The V gene is TRBV29-1, the J gene TRBJ1-2; D perhaps matches TRBD1 (6 bases). Germline CDR1 SQVTM, CDR2 ANQGSEA. The germline V and J ends were trimmed by 1 base and 7 bases, with 28 bases remaining between them. The CDR3 contains 18 residues. The CDR3 is CSVEALAAAGAQDFGYTF. For the CDR3, the DNA is TGCAGCGTTGAAGCCCTGGCAGCTGCAGGGGCCCAAGATTTTGGCTACACCTTC.

The chain is built from TRBV6-5 and TRBJ1-2, with D hard to call. V was trimmed by 5 bases and J by 0 bases, leaving 16 bases between them. Germline lookup yields CDR1 MNHEY and CDR2 SVGAGI. This CDR3 is built from 16 residues. The CDR3 coding sequence is TGTGCCAGCAGTGAAAGGTCAGCTGGTACTAACTATGGCTACACCTTC. Translating gives CASSERSAGTNYGYTF.

This clonotype occurred once. One base away lies a much larger clone, so this may be a sequencing read error. This chain joins TRBV7-6 and TRBJ1-1; D is ambiguous. Trimming removed 1 base at V and 7 bases at J, with 1 base between. Germline V gene sequence: CDR1 SGHVS, CDR2 FNYEAQ. This CDR3 is built from 10 residues. CDR3 bases: TGTGCCAGCAGCTTAGTTGAAGCTTTCTTT. Its translation is CASSLVEAFF.

This clonotype came up a few times. V usage is TRBV6-1 and J usage is TRBJ1-6; D is unclear. Per the germline V gene, CDR1 is MNHNS and CDR2 is SASEGT. CDR3 length: 15 residues. The V gene lost 3 bases and the J gene lost 4 bases, with 10 bases spanning the gap. The CDR3 bases are TGTGCCAGCAGTGATATAGAGCCTTATAATTCACCCCTCCACTTT. This sequence encodes CASSDIEPYNSPLHF.

CDR3 in amino acids: CSARDGLETSYNEQFF. Here the CDR3 DNA reads TGCAGTGCTAGAGATGGCCTAGAGACCTCCTACAATGAGCAGTTCTTC. This sequence joins TRBV20-1 and TRBJ2-1; D is unclear. The V gene lost 0 bases and the J gene lost 0 bases, with 12 bases spanning the gap. Germline assignment: CDR1 DFQATT and CDR2 SNEGSKA (reference sequence). The CDR3 length is 16 residues.

This clonotype was seen ten or more times. This chain links TRBV7-6 with TRBJ1-4; D remains ambiguous. Germline CDR1 is SGHVS and CDR2 is FNYEAQ. The CDR3 spans 15 residues. The V end was cut by 2 bases, the J end by 7 bases, with 14 bases between. CDR3 sequence reads: CASSLSLPGPEKLFF. As DNA, the CDR3 is TGTGCCAGCAGCTTAAGTCTGCCCGGACCTGAAAAACTGTTTTTT.

A few counts support this clonotype. J is TRBJ2-1 and V is TRBV19, with 9 bases matching TRBD1. Germline V gene sequence: CDR1 LNHDA, CDR2 SQIVND (reference sequence). Trimming removed 5 bases from V and 2 bases from J; junction bases left unmatched: 4. The CDR3 has 15 amino acids. The CDR3 spells CASSVDRGAYNEQFF. The CDR3 DNA follows: TGTGCCAGTAGTGTCGACAGGGGGGCCTACAATGAGCAGTTCTTC.

This rearrangement joins TRBV3-1 to TRBJ2-5, with D possibly being TRBD1 or TRBD2 (6 bases each). Germline CDR1 reads LGHDT; CDR2 reads YNNKEL (reference sequence). This CDR3 has 15 residues. V was pared by 4 bases and J by 0 bases, with 12 bases between. This CDR3 is CASSPQGGNQETQYF. In nucleotides, the CDR3 is TGTGCCAGCAGCCCACAGGGCGGGAACCAAGAGACCCAGTACTTC.

The chain couples TRBV6-5 to TRBJ1-1; D is undetermined. There are 18 residues in the CDR3. The germline V gene encodes CDR1 MNHEY and CDR2 SVGAGI. Deletions cut 0 bases from V and 0 bases from J, with 17 bases between. The CDR3 region is CASSYSDPGGLMNTEAFF. As DNA, the CDR3 is TGTGCCAGCAGTTACTCCGACCCGGGAGGCCTCATGAACACTGAAGCTTTCTTT.

This clonotype was detected only a few times. The rearrangement links TRBV12-3 or TRBV12-4 to TRBJ2-2; 16 positions match TRBD2. The CDR3 totals 19 residues. V lost 4 bases and J lost 4; bases outside the gene matches: 9. CDR3 DNA: TGTGCCAGCAGTTCCTCCGGGACTAGCGGGGGGGCCCGCACCGGGGAGCTGTTTTTT. This translates into CASSSSGTSGGARTGELFF.

The chain combines TRBV5-6 with TRBJ1-1, with D unresolved. Deletions cut 0 bases from V and 6 bases from J, with 9 bases between. The germline CDR1 and CDR2 sequences are SGHDT and YYEEEE. The CDR3 is 13 amino acids. CDR3 bases: TGTGCCAGCAGCTTGGGAGTTCTACCTGAAGCTTTCTTT. Translation: CASSLGVLPEAFF.

This clonotype was seen only a few times. This chain connects TRBV19 to TRBJ2-3, with a tentative D call TRBD2 (5 bases). V lost 8 bases to trimming and J lost 6 bases, with 21 bases between them. CDR3 length equals 15 residues. The germline V gene encodes CDR1 LNHDA and CDR2 SQIVND (reference sequence). The CDR3 coding sequence is TGTGCCAGTGGACGGAGGACCACGAATATGGATACGCAGTATTTT. Protein sequence: CASGRRTTNMDTQYF.